This T cell receptor beta chain is from a study of CD4 T cells in relation to SARS-CoV-2 and coronaviruses. The CDR3 covers 15 residues. Germline V lookup: CDR1 MGHRA, CDR2 YSYEKL. V was cut by 5 bases and J by 3 bases, with 14 bases left in between. As to this clone: The target antigen is unknown.

The unexposed donors gave CD4+ T cells in about 2010-2019, prior to COVID-19. The cells were cultured for about ten days before CD4+ T cells were isolated. The repertoire was sequenced with immunoSEQ multiplex PCR; TCRdb's copy has only in-frame clones and lacks some. Counted here are roughly 17,000 clones, 70% to 85% occurring once; the ten biggest clones make up approximately 39%. Broader study findings: In around 60% of donors, memory CD4+ clonotypes crossrecognized SARS-CoV-2 and at least one common cold coronavirus spike. Monoreactive clones expanded significantly more to SARS-CoV-2 than crossreactive clones did.

J is TRBJ2-1 and V is TRBV4-1, with D possibly being TRBD1 or TRBD2 (7 bases each). Sequenced material: CD4+ T cells from PBMCs, cultured in vitro. The receptor was isolated from a human donor in good health. Here the CDR3 DNA reads TGCGCCAGCAGCAAGACAGGGACTAACTACAATGAGCAGTTCTTC. Translated: CASSKTGTNYNEQFF.